Reported below is one T cell receptor (beta chain). The antigen remains undetermined. Sequencing was performed with immunoSEQ multiplex PCR; in TCRdb, only in-frame clones are kept and a portion is missing. The sample holds about 580,000 clones, roughly 98% seen once. The entry originates in a study of shared clonotypes between healthy human individuals. Study overall: Ranging from 18 to 49 in age, donors were a couple of women and a few men. Each donor had three CD4 naive, three CD4 memory, two CD8 naive and one CD8 memory plate.

Study-wide findings and caveats: Among the subsets, naive ones generally showed larger estimated richness than memory ones. Only a few donors were included, so the genetic and exposure-history diversity represented was limited.

Naivety among CD8 cells was defined by CD45RO negativity and positive CCR7 selection, thereby excluding terminally differentiated effector memory CD45RA+ cells. Trimming removed 9 bases from V and 4 bases from J, with 19 bases in between. CDR1 MNHNY and CDR2 SVGAGI come from the germline V gene (reference sequence). This CDR3 has 14 amino acids. The chain joins TRBV6-6 to TRBJ2-7; D possibly corresponds to TRBD2 (6 bases). The sequence derives from a man aged 30 to 45 in good health. Sequencing was carried out using naive CD8+ T cells sorted from blood. The chain's CDR3 is CASSGVDASYEQYF. The CDR3 DNA follows: TGTGCCAGTTCGGGGGTGGACGCGTCTTACGAGCAGTACTTC.